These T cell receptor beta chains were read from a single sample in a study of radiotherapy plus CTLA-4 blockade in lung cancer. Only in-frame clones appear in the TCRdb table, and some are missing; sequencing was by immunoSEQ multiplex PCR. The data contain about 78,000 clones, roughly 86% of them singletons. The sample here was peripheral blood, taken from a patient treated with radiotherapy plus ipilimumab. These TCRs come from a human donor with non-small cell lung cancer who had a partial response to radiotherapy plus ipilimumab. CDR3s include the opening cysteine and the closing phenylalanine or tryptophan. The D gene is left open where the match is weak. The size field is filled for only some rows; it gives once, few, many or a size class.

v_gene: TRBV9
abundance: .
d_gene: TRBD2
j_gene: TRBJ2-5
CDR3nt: TGTGCCAGCAGCGCGGGACTAGCGGGACAAGAGACCCAGTACTTC
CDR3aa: CASSAGLAGQETQYF

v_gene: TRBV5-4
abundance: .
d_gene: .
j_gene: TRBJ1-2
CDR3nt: TGTGCCAGCCCGGACAATAACTATGGCTACACCTTC
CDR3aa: CASPDNNYGYTF

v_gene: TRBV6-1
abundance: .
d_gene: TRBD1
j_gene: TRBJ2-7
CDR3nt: TGTGCCAGCAGGAACAGGGGGCTGTACGAGCAGTACTTC
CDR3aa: CASRNRGLYEQYF

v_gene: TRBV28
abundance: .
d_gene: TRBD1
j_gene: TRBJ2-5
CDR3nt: TGTGCCAGCAGTTCCACCCACCTCAAGACAGGGGGCGCCGGGACCCAGTACTTC
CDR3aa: CASSSTHLKTGGAGTQYF

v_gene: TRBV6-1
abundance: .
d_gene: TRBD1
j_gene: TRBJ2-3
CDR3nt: TGTGCCAGCAGTGTGGGGACAGGGGCTAGCACAGATACGCAGTATTTT
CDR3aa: CASSVGTGASTDTQYF

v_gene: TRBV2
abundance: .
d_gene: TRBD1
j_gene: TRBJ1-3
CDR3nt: TGTGCCAGCAGTATGACAGGGGGCGCGAGTGACGGAAACACCATATATTTT
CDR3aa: CASSMTGGASDGNTIYF

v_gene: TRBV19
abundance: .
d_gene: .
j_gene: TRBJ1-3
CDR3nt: TGTGCCAGTAGGTTAACGGGAGAGACTGGAAACACCATATATTTT
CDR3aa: CASRLTGETGNTIYF

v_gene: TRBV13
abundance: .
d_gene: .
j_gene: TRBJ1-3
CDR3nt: TGTGCCAGCAGCTTACGGGAGGACCACACCATATATTTT
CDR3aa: CASSLREDHTIYF

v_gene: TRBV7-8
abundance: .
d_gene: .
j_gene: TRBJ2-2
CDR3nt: TGTGCCAGCAGCTTAGTGACTTATAACACCGGGGAGCTGTTTTTT
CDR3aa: CASSLVTYNTGELFF

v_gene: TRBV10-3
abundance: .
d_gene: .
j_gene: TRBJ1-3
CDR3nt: TGTGCCATCAGTGAGTCGTGGAGGGGATCAGGAAACACCATATATTTT
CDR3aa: CAISESWRGSGNTIYF

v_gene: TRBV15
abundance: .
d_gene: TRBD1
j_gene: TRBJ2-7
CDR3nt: TGTGCCACCAGCAGAGTAGAGGGGGCAGTCTACGAGCAGCACTTC
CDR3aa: CATSRVEGAVYEQHF

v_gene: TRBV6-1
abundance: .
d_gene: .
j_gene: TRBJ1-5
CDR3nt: TGTGCCAGCAGTGAATCCCCGGGGAAGCCCCAGCATTTT
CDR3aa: CASSESPGKPQHF

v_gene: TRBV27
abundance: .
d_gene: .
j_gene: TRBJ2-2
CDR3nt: TGTGCCAGCAGTTCCTCGAACACCGGGGAGCTGTTTTTT
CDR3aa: CASSSSNTGELFF

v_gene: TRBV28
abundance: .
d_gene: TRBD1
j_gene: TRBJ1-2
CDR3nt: TGTGCCAGCAGCCGAATAGGACAGGGGTCGGGTAACTATGGCTACACCTTC
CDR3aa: CASSRIGQGSGNYGYTF

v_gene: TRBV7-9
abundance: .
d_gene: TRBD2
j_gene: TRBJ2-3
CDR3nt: TGTGCCAGCAGCACAGCGGGAGGGCCAACAGATACGCAGTATTTT
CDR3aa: CASSTAGGPTDTQYF

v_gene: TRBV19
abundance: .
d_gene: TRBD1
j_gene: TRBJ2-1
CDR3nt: TGTGCCAGTAGTAAAGGGACAGGGTCTTACAATGAGCAGTTCTTC
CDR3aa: CASSKGTGSYNEQFF

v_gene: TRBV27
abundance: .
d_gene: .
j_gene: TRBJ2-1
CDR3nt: TGTGCCAGCAGTTTAGAGGGCTACAATGAGCAGTTCTTC
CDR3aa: CASSLEGYNEQFF

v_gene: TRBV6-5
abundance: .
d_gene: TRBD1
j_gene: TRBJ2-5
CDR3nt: TGTGCCAGCAGTGTTGGGACAGGATCAAAGACCCAGTACTTC
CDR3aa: CASSVGTGSKTQYF

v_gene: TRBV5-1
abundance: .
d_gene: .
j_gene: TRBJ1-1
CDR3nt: TGCGCCAGCAGCTCTGGTGGCCAGGGCACTGAAGCTTTCTTT
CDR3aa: CASSSGGQGTEAFF

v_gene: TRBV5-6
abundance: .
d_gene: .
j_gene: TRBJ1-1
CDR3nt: TGTGCCAGCAGCTTGGTAGGGGTGAACACTGAAGCTTTCTTT
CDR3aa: CASSLVGVNTEAFF

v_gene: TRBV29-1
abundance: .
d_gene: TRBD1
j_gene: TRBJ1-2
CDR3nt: TGCAGCGGGACCGGGACAGGTGCTTCTAACTATGGCTACACCTTC
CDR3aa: CSGTGTGASNYGYTF

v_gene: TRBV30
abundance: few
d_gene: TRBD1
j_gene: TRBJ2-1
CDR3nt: TGTGCCTGGAAAAAACAGGGGGCCCACAATGAGCAGTTCTTC
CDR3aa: CAWKKQGAHNEQFF

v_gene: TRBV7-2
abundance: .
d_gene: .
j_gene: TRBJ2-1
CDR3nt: TGTGCCAGCAGCTTAGCGCGGGGTGTATATGAGCGGTTCTTC
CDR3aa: CASSLARGVYERFF

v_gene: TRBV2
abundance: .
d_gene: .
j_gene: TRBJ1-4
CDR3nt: TGTGCCAGCAGGGAGGCAGGGGATAAGGCCTTT
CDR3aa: CASREAGDKAF

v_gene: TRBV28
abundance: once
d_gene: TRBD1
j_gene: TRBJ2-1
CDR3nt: TGTGCCAGCAGTTTGTGGACAGGGGCCAATGAGCAGTTCTTC
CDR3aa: CASSLWTGANEQFF

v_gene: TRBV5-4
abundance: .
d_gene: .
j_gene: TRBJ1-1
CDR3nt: TGTGCCAGCAGCTTGGCGGGGTCGAGTTACACTGAAGCTTTCTTT
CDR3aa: CASSLAGSSYTEAFF

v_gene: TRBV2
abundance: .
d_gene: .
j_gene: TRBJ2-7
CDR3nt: TGTGCCAGCAGGGCGGGGTCCCTCAACTACGAGCAGTACTTC
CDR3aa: CASRAGSLNYEQYF

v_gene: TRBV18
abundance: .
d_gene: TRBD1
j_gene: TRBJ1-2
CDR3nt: TGTGCCAGCTCACCTAGGACAGGGGACCATGGCTACACCTTC
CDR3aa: CASSPRTGDHGYTF

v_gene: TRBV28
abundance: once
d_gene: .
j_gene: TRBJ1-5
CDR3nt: TGTGCCAGCAGTTTCGGAGGTAGCAATCAGCCCCAGCATTTT
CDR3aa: CASSFGGSNQPQHF

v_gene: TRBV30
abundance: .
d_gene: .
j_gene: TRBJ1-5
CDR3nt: TGTGCCTGGAGTGTACACAGCAATCAGCCCCAGCATTTT
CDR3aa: CAWSVHSNQPQHF

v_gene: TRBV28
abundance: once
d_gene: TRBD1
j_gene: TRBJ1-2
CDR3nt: TGTGCCAGCACTAGACCCGGGACAGCACGCGGCTACACCTTC
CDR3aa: CASTRPGTARGYTF